This T cell receptor beta chain came from a study of shared clonotypes between healthy human individuals. The naive CD8 fraction comprised CD45RO-negative cells positively selected for CCR7 and excluded terminally differentiated effector memory CD45RA+ cells. Generated by immunoSEQ multiplex PCR, the TCRdb table keeps only in-frame clones and is missing some. This table has some 1,900,000 clones, about 95% appearing once. The trim removed 2 bases at V and 5 bases at J, leaving 7 bases unmatched. CDR1 and CDR2 from the germline V gene are LGHNA and YNFKEQ. The CDR3 extends over 16 amino acids. What was sequenced was naive CD8+ T cells sorted from blood. The receptor was isolated from a man aged 18 to 30 in good health. The chain couples TRBV4-2 to TRBJ2-1; 9 nucleotides match TRBD2. Here the CDR3 reads CASSQKGGGADNEQFF. CDR3 coding DNA: TGTGCCAGCAGCCAAAAGGGCGGGGGGGCAGACAATGAGCAGTTCTTC.